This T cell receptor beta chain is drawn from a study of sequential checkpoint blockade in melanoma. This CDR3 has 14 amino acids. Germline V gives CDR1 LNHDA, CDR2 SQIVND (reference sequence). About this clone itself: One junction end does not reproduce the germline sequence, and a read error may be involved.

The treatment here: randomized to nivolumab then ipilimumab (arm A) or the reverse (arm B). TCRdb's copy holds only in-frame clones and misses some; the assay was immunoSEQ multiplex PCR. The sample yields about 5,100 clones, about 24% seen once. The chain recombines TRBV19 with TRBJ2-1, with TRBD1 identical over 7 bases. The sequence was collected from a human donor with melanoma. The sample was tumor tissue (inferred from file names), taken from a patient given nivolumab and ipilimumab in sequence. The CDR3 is CASGPTQGVNAQFF. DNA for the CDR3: TGTGCCAGTGGCCCGACCCAGGGGGTGAATGCGCAGTTCTTC. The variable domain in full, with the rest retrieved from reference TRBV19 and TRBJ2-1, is DGGITQSPKYLFRKEGQNVTLSCEQNLNHDAMYWYRQDPGQGLRLIYYSQIVNDFQKGDIAEGYSVSREKKESFPLTVTSAQKNPTAFYLCASGPTQGVNAQFFGPGTRLTVL.